The clone carrying this T cell receptor (beta chain) was seen a handful of times. Antigen unknown. CDR3 size: 13 residues. J lost 3 bases, V lost 6 bases, and 3 bases had no gene match. CDR1 is SGDLS, CDR2 YYNGEE, per germline. The data belong to a study of cytomegalovirus exposure and HLA in healthy donors. Study-level findings and limits: Specificity of three CMV-associated chains for CMV antigens was verified in vitro. Most TCR sequences proved rare, with some public TCRs found in many donors. Certain indistinguishable V segments, among them TRBV6-2 and TRBV6-3, were excluded. The HLA-A and HLA-B alleles of most subjects were reportedly predicted accurately from TCR beta sequences.

Researchers ran the PCR with 60 Vbeta and 13 Jbeta primers. Libraries were prepared by immunoSEQ multiplex PCR; TCRdb keeps only in-frame clonotypes and omits some of them. The sample has hundreds of thousands of clones; almost 80% are singletons. The source material was PBMCs. The chain has TRBV9 and TRBJ1-1, with 9 bases aligning to TRBD1. The sequence was collected from a male donor in good health and CMV-seronegative. The CDR3 reads CASNRGLDTEAFF. Here the CDR3 DNA reads TGTGCCAGCAACAGGGGGCTGGACACTGAAGCTTTCTTT.